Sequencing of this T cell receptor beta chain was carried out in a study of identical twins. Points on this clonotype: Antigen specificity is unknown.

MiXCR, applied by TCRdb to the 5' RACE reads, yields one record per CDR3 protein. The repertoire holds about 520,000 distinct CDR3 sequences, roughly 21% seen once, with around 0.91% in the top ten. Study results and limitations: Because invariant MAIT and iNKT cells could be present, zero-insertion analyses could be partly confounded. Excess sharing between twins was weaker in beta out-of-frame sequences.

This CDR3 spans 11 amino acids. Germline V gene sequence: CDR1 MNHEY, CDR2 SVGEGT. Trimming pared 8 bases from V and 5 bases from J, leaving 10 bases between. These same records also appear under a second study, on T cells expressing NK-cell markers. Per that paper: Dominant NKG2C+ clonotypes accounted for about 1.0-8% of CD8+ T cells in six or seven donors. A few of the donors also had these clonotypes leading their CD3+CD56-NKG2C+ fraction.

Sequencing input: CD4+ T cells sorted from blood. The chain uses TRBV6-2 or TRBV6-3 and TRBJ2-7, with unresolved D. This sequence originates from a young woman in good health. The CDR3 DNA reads TGTGCCAGCCCTTCTCCCCACGAGCAGTACTTC. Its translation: CASPSPHEQYF.